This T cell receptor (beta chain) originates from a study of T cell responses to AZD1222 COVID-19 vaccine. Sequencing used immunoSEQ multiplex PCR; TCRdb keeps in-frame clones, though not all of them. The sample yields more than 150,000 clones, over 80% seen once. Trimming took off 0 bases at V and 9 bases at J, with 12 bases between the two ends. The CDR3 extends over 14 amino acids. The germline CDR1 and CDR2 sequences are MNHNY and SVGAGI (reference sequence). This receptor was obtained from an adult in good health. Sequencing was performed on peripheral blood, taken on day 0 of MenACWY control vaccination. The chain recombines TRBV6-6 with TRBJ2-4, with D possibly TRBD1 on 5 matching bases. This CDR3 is CASSYSPQGSIQYF. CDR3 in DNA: TGTGCCAGCAGTTACTCGCCGCAGGGAAGCATTCAGTACTTC.